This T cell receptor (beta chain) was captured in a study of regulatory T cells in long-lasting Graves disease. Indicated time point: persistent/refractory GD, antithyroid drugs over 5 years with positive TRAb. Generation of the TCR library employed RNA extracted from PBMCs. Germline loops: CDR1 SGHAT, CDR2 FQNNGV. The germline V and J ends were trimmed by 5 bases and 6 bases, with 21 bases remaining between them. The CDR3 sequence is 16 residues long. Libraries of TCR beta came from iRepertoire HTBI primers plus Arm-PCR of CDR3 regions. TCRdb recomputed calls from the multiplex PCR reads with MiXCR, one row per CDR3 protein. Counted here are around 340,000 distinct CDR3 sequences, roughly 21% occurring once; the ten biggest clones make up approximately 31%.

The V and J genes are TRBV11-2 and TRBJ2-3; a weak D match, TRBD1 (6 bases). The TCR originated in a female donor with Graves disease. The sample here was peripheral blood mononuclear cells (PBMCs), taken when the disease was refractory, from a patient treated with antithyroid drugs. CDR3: CASSRVGTRASDTQYF. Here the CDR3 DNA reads TGTGCCAGCAGCCGAGTGGGGACAAGAGCTAGTGATACGCAGTATTTT.